This T cell receptor beta chain was obtained from a study of post-analysis software for immune sequencing data. The study, taken as a whole, reports: TRBV segments more frequent in patients than in controls numbered roughly 5 and included TRBV5-6, TRBV5-1 and TRBV20-1.

This clonotype showed up just a few times. Its antigen is not identified. TCR beta cDNA libraries included unique molecular identifiers. TCRdb fed the PCR reads into MiXCR, producing one record per CDR3 protein. The data show approximately 690,000 distinct CDR3 sequences, with roughly three fifths seen just once and roughly 12% held by the top ten. Germline V gene lookup returns CDR1 SQVTM and CDR2 ANQGSEA. Trimming shortened V by 3 bases and J by 5 bases, and 9 bases separated the two germline ends. This CDR3 spans 12 amino acids. The chain uses TRBV29-1 and TRBJ2-3; D unresolved. Sequencing used blood. This sequence was found in a girl aged 2-10 years with multiple sclerosis. CDR3 in amino acids: CSVDVSVDTQYF. CDR3 nucleotide sequence: TGCAGCGTTGATGTATCGGTAGATACGCAGTATTTT.